This T cell receptor beta chain was obtained from a study of T cells expressing NK-cell markers. Overall study context: TCR beta repertoires came from sorted CD3+CD56+NKG2C+, CD3+CD56+NKG2C- and CD3+CD56-NKG2C+ T cells. Seven sequenced donors out of eight were HCMV-seropositive, one seronegative.

This CDR3 spans 14 amino acids. Per germline, CDR1 DFQATT and CDR2 SNEGSKA (reference sequence). Overall study findings and caveats: Where several donors were concerned, these clonotypes also led the CD3+CD56-NKG2C+ fraction. Dominant NKG2C+ clonotypes accounted for roughly 1.0-7.0% of CD8+ T cells in over 5 donors.

TCRdb reanalyzed the 5' RACE reads, giving one entry per CDR3 protein sequence and no DNA. The listing contains roughly 380,000 distinct CDR3 sequences. Notes on this clonotype: Antigen specificity is unknown.

The chain couples TRBV20-1 to TRBJ2-7; TCRdb selects TRBD2, and the lack of DNA leaves this call unchecked. This sequence originates from a man aged 18 to 69 in good health. The sequencing input was blood T cells: a sorted CD56 or NKG2C T cell subset, CD4+ or CD8+ T cells, or bulk PBMC T cells (not recorded which). The CDR3: CSARTSGGTNEQYF.